This T cell receptor (beta chain) came from a study of spatial heterogeneity in lung cancer. Trimming left V 0 bases short and J 6 bases short, with 18 bases between. The CDR3 spans 17 residues. CDR1 is SGHAT, CDR2 FQNNGV, per germline. This clonotype was counted many times. Regarding time point: blood at routine non-recurrence follow-up after resection. Whole RNA was taken from tumor, nontumor lung or frozen PBMC; it was then sequenced unsorted. In TCRdb, the 5' RACE reads were re-called with MiXCR into one record per CDR3 protein. The profile shows 8,500 to 14,000 distinct CDR3 sequences, roughly a tenth of them singletons.

The sequenced sample was PBMCs, obtained at follow-up. The origin of this receptor is a female donor with early-stage non-small cell lung cancer. This chain uses TRBV11-2 with TRBJ2-4, with D perhaps matching TRBD1 (6 bases). In nucleotides, the CDR3 is TGTGCCAGCAGCTTAGATCGGCTTTCCAGGGGCCGAAACATTCAGTACTTC. Its protein product is CASSLDRLSRGRNIQYF. Variable domain in full (rest from reference TRBV11-2 and TRBJ2-4): EAGVAQSPRYKIIEKRQSVAFWCNPISGHATLYWYQQILGQGPKLLIQFQNNGVVDDSQLPKDRFSAERLKGVDSTLKIQPAKLEDSAVYLCASSLDRLSRGRNIQYFGAGTRLSVL.